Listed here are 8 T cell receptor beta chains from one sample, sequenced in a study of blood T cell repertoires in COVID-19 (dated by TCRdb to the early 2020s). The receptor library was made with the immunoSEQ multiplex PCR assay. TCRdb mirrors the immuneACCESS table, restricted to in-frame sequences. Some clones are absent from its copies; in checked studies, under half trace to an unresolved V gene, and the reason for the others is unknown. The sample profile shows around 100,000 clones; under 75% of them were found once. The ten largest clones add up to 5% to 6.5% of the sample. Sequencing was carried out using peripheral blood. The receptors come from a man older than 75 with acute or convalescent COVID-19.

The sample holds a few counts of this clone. This chain's CDR3 is CASLDSRAGNTIYF. The DNA for the CDR3 is TGTGCCAGCCTTGACTCCCGGGCTGGAAACACCATATATTTT. The rearrangement links TRBV28 to TRBJ1-3; D is unresolved. The length of the CDR3 is 14 residues. V was clipped by 8 bases and J by 2 bases, with 13 bases between them. Per germline, CDR1 MDHEN and CDR2 SYDVKM.

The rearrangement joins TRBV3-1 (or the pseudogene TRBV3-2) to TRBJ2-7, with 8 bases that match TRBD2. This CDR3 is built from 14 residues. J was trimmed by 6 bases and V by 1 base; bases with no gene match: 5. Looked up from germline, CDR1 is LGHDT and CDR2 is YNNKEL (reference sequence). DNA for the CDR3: TGTGCCAGCAGCCAAGGGACTAGCACGCGCGAGCAGTACTTC. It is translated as CASSQGTSTREQYF.

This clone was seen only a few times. The CDR3: CASRETSGREGIKTQYF. CDR3 coding DNA: TGTGCCAGCCGAGAAACTAGCGGGAGGGAGGGAATAAAGACCCAGTACTTC. The rearrangement links TRBV2 to TRBJ2-5, with 13 bases that match TRBD2. From germline, CDR1 is SNHLY and CDR2 FYNNEI. V was pared by 8 bases and J by 6 bases, with 15 bases of the junction left unmatched. This CDR3 spans 17 amino acids.

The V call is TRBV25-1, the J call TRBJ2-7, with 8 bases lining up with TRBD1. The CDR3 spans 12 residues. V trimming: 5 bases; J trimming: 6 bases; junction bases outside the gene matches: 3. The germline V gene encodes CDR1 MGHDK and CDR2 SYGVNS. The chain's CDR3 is CASSTDRGEQYF. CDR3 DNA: TGTGCCAGCAGTACCGACAGGGGCGAGCAGTACTTC.

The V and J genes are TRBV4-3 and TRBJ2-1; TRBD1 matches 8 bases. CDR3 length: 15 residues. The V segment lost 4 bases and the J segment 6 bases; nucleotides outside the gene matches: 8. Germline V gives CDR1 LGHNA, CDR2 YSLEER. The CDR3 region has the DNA TGCGCCAGCAGCCTTGGACAGGGTCCATTCAATGAGCAGTTCTTC. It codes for CASSLGQGPFNEQFF.

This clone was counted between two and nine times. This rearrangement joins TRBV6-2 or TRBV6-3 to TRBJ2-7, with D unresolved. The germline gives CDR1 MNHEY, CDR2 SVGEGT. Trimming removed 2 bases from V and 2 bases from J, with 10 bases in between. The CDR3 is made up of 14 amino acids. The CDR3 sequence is CASSYGGVAYEQYF. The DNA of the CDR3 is TGTGCCAGCAGTTACGGCGGCGTCGCCTACGAGCAGTACTTC.

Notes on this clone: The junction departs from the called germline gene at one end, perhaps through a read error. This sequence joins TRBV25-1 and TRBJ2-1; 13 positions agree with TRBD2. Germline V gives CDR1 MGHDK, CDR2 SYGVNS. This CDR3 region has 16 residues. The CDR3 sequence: CASRESGTSGKNEQFF. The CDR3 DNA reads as TGTGCCAGCAGGGAATCCGGGACTAGCGGGAAGAATGAGCAGTTCTTC.

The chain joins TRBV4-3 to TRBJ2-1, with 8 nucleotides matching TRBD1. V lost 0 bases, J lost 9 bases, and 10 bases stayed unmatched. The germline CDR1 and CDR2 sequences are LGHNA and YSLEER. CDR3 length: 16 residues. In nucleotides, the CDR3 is TGCGCCAGCAGCCAAGATGCTATGCAGGGGGCTCGTGAGCAGTTCTTC. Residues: CASSQDAMQGAREQFF.